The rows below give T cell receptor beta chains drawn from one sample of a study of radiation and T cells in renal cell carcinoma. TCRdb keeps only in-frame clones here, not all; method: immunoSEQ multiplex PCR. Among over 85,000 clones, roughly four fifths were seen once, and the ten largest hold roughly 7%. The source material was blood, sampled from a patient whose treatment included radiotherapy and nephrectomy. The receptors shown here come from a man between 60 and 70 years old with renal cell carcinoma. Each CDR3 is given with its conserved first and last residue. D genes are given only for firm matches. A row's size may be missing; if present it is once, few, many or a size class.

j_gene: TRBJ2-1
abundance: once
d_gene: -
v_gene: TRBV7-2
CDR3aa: CASSSRVESRVGTYNEQFF
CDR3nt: TGTGCCAGCAGCTCCCGGGTAGAATCGAGGGTGGGAACCTACAATGAGCAGTTCTTC

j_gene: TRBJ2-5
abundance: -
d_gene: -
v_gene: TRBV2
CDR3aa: CASSEDIGGAGETQYF
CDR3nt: TGTGCCAGCAGTGAAGACATAGGGGGGGCTGGTGAGACCCAGTACTTC

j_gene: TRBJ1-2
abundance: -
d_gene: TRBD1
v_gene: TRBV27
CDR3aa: CASSLSVQGARYDYGYTF
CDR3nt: TGTGCCAGCAGTTTATCGGTACAGGGGGCACGGTATGACTATGGCTACACCTTC

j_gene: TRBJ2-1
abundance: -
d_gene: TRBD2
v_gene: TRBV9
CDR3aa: CASSVIAGGSYNEQFF
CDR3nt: TGTGCCAGCAGCGTGATAGCGGGTGGCTCCTACAATGAGCAGTTCTTC

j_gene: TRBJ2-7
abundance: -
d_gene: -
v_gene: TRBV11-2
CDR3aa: CASSLDFGNEQYF
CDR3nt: TGTGCCAGCAGCTTAGACTTCGGTAACGAGCAGTACTTC

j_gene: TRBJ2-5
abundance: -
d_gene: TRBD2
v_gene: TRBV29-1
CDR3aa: CSVTASGRALETQYF
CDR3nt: TGCAGCGTTACGGCCAGCGGGAGGGCCCTGGAGACCCAGTACTTC

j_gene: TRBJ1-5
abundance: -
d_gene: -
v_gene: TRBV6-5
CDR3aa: CASRDSGRGPQHF
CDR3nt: TGTGCCAGCAGGGACAGCGGAAGGGGGCCCCAGCATTTT

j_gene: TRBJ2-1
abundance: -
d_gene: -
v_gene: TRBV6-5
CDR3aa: CASSRGTRNENEQFF
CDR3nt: TGTGCCAGCAGTCGCGGGACTCGGAACGAGAATGAGCAGTTCTTC

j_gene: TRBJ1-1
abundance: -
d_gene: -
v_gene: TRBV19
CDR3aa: CASTSTGDTEAFF
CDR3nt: TGTGCCAGTACAAGTACAGGAGACACTGAAGCTTTCTTT

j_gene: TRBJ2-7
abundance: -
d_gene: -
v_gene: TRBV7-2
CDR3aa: CASSPGSMTYEQYF
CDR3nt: TGTGCCAGCAGCCCCGGGTCCATGACCTACGAGCAGTACTTC

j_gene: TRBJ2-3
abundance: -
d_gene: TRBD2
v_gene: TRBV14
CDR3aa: CASSQEFQRGRGGDTQYF
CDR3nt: TGTGCCAGCAGCCAAGAATTCCAGCGGGGGAGGGGTGGAGATACGCAGTATTTT

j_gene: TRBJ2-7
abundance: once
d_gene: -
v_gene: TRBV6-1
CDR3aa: CATFAGYSYEQYF
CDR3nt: TGTGCCACGTTTGCCGGTTACTCCTACGAGCAGTACTTC

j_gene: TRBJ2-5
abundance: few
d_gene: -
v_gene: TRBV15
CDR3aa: CATSREPTGTAEPYF
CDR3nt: TGTGCCACCAGCAGAGAACCCACCGGGACGGCCGAGCCTTACTTC

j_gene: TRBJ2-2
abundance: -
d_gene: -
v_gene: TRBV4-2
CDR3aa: CASSQGLGNTGELFF
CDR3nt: TGTGCCAGCAGCCAAGGACTAGGGAACACCGGGGAGCTGTTTTTT

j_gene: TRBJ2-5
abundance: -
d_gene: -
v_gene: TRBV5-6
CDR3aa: CASSLRGAETQYF
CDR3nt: TGTGCCAGCAGCTTGCGGGGGGCCGAGACCCAGTACTTC

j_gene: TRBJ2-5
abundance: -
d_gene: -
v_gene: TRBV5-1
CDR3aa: CASSLIGETQYF
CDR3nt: TGCGCCAGCAGCTTGATTGGGGAGACCCAGTACTTC

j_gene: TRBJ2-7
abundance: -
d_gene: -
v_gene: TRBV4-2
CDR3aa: CASSQGGYSLEQYF
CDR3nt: TGTGCCAGCAGCCAAGGAGGTTATAGCCTCGAGCAGTACTTC